The following is a TCR beta chain sequence with its context. Its specificity is not known. PCR used 60 Vbeta primers and 13 Jbeta primers. The method was immunoSEQ multiplex PCR; TCRdb's version includes in-frame clones alone and lacks a portion of them. The sample records about 99,000 clones, roughly 79% being singletons. This specimen comes from a study of cytomegalovirus exposure and HLA in healthy donors. Study context: In an early release, HLA-typed donors contributed tens of millions of unique TCR sequences.

The study, taken as a whole, reports: A later analysis reportedly found that, within productive TCRs, an Asian-associated ancestry cluster had fewer N-insertions than the mean observed across the approximately 690 donors. With further analysis later on, most CMV-associated TCR beta chains appeared HLA-restricted. Using the classifier, cytomegalovirus status was reportedly diagnosed with high specificity and sensitivity.

This clonotype was obtained from a man between 60 and 75 years old in good health and CMV-seropositive. Sequencing was performed on PBMCs.

The CDR3 DNA reads TGTGCCAGGTACAGGGGGGACAATAATTCACCCCTCCACTTT. Amino acids: CARYRGDNNSPLHF. V gene TRBV6-1 combines with J gene TRBJ1-6, with 8 nucleotides matching TRBD1. This CDR3 region has 14 residues. The V segment lost 9 bases and the J segment 5 bases; nucleotides outside the gene matches: 6. Germline V gene lookup returns CDR1 MNHNS and CDR2 SASEGT.